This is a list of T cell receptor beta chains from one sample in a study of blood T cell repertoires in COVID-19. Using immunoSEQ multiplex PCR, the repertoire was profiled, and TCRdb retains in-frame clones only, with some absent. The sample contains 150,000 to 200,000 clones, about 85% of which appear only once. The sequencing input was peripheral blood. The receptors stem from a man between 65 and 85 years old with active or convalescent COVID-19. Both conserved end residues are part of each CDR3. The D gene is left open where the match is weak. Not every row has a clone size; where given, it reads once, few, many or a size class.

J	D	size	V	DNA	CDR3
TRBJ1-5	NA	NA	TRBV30	TGTGCCTGGAGTACCCCAGGGCAAGGTCAGCCCCAGCATTTT	CAWSTPGQGQPQHF
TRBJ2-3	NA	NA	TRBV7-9	TGTGCCAGCAGCTTAGAGCACAGCACAGATACGCAGTATTTT	CASSLEHSTDTQYF
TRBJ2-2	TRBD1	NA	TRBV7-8	TGTGCCAGCAGCTTAGCGGGTCGGGACAGAAGTACCGGGGAGCTGTTTTTT	CASSLAGRDRSTGELFF
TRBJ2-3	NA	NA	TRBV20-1	TGCAGTGCTAGTTCGGGAGTTGGCACAGATACGCAGTATTTT	CSASSGVGTDTQYF
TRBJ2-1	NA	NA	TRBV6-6	TGTGCCAGCAGTTACTGGGACAAGAGCCCCTACAATGAGCAGTTCTTC	CASSYWDKSPYNEQFF
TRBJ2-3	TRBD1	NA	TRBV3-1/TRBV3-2	TGTGCCAGCAGCCGGACAGGGTTCACAGATACGCAGTATTTT	CASSRTGFTDTQYF
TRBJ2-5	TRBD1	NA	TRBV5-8	TGTGCCAGCAGCTTGACGCACAGGGGGGAGACCCAGTACTTC	CASSLTHRGETQYF
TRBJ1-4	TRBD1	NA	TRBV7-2	TGTGCCAGCAGCATGGGACAGGGGGCTACTAATGAAAAACTGTTTTTT	CASSMGQGATNEKLFF
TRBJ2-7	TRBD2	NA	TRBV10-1	TGCGCCAGCAGTGACGTTGGGCTAGCGGAAATAACATACGAGCAGTACTTC	CASSDVGLAEITYEQYF
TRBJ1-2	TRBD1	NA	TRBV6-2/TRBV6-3	TGTGCCAGCAGTTACGGGGGACAGAACACCTATGGCTACACCTTC	CASSYGGQNTYGYTF
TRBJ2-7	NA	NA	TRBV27	TGTGCCAGCAGTAACACTAGGGATTCCTACGAGCAGTACTTC	CASSNTRDSYEQYF
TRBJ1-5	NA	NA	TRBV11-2	TGTGCCAGCACGCCAACCGGGGGGGGCGCAGAGCCCCAGCATTTT	CASTPTGGGAEPQHF
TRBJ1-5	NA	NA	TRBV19	TGTGCCAGTACGGAGATGAATAGCAATCAGCCCCAGCATTTT	CASTEMNSNQPQHF
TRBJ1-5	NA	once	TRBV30	TGTGCCTGGAGTGCTAGGGGGGGCGCATATCAGCCCCAGCATTTT	CAWSARGGAYQPQHF
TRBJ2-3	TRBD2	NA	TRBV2	TGTGCCAGCAGTGTTGGTCGGGAGGGCCTATTAGGCCAGACAGATACGCAGTATTTT	CASSVGREGLLGQTDTQYF
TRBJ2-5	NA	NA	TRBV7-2	TGTGCCAGCAGCTACCGGGGACAACAAGAGACCCAGTACTTC	CASSYRGQQETQYF
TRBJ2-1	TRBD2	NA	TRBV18	TGTGCCACACATGCGCGGGAGGGCCCAGATGAGCAGTTCTTC	CATHAREGPDEQFF
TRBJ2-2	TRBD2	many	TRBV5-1	TGCGCCAGCACCCCCGGGACTAGCGTTGTCGGGGAGCTGTTTTTT	CASTPGTSVVGELFF
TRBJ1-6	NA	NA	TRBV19	TGTGCCAGTATGGAGACCAATAATTCACCCCTCCACTTT	CASMETNNSPLHF
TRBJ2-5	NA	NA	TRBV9	TGTGCCAGCAGCGAAGGTGTGGGCGCCCAAGAGACCCAGTACTTC	CASSEGVGAQETQYF
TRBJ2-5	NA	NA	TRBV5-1	TGCGCCAGCAGCGCGGGAACTAACCAAGAGACCCAGTACTTC	CASSAGTNQETQYF
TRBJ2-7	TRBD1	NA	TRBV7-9	TGTGCCAGCAGCCCCCCGGGGACAGACTACGAGCAGTACTTC	CASSPPGTDYEQYF
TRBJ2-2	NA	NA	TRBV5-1	TGCGCCAGCAGCTTGCCCTCGAGCACCGGGGAGCTGTTTTTT	CASSLPSSTGELFF
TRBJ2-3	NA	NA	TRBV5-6	TGTGCCAGCAGCTTGGGAGTCTCAGATACGCAGTATTTT	CASSLGVSDTQYF
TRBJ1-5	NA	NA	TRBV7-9	TGTGCCAGCAGCTGGGGGCCTAGCAATCAGCCCCAGCATTTT	CASSWGPSNQPQHF
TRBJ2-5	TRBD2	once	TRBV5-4	TGTGCCAGCAGCCCGGGACTAGCTACAGAGACCCAGTACTTC	CASSPGLATETQYF
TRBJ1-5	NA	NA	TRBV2	TGTGCCAGCAGTGAGGTGGCAGGGTCGTTTCAGCCCCAGCATTTT	CASSEVAGSFQPQHF
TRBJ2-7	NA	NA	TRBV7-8	TGTGCCAGCAGCCGAGAGGGGGGTATGGCGGGGGAATTTTCGGGTTATTGCGAGCAGTACTTC	CASSREGGMAGEFSGYCEQYF
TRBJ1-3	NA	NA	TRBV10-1	TGCGCCACCGGGGAATTCGGAAACACCATATATTTT	CATGEFGNTIYF
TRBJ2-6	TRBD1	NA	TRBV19	TGTGCCAGTAGTATCGAGCCGGGACAGGGGGCGCCCCGTGGGGCCAACGTCCTGACTTTC	CASSIEPGQGAPRGANVLTF
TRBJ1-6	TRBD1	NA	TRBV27	TGTGCCAGCAGGGAAACGACAGGGGGCAATTCACCCCTCCACTTT	CASRETTGGNSPLHF